The table lists the clone carrying this T cell receptor (beta chain) with many counts. The source of the sample is a study of early T cells in non-severe SARS-CoV-2 infection. This CDR3 comprises 15 residues. The ends were cut back, 6 bases at V and 7 bases at J, with 19 bases in the middle. TCRdb re-derived calls from the 5' RACE reads in MiXCR, one entry per CDR3 protein. The sample has about 97,000 distinct CDR3 sequences, roughly 14% seen once. Sequenced sample: whole blood. The genes are TRBV12-3 or TRBV12-4 and TRBJ2-1; D is possibly TRBD1 (6 bases). This receptor was obtained from an adult who was a healthcare worker with PCR-confirmed SARS-CoV-2 infection or an uninfected control (not recorded which). The CDR3 sequence is CASSPARTGSNEQFF. Here the CDR3 DNA reads TGTGCCAGCAGCCCGGCTCGAACAGGGTCGAATGAGCAGTTCTTC.